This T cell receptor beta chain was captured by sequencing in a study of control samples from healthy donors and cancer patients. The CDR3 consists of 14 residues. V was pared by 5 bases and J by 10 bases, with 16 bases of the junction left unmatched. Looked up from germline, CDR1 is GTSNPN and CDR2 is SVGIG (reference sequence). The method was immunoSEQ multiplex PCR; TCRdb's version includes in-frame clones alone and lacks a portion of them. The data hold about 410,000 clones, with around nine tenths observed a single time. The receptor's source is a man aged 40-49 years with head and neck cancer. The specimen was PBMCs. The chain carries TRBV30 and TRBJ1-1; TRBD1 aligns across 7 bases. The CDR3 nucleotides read TGTGCCTGGGACCACAGGGGTATGGTTTTTCGAGCTTTCTTT. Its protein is CAWDHRGMVFRAFF.